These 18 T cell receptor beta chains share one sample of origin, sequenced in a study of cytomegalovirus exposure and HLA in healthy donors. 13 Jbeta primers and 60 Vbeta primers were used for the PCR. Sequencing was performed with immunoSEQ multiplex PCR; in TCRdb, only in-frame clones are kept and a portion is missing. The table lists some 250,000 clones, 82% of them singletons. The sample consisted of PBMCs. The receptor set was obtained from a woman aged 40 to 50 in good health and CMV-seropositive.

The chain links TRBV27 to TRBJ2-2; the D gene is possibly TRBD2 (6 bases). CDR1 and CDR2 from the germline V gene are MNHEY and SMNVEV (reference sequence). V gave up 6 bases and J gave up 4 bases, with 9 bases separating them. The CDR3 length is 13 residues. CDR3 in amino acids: CASSRDSTGELFF. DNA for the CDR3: TGTGCCAGCAGCCGGGACTCCACCGGGGAGCTGTTTTTT.

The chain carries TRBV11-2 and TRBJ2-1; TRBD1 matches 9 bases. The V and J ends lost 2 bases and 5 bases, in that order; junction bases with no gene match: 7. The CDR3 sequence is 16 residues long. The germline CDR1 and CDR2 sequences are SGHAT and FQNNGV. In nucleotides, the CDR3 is TGTGCCAGCAGCTTACGAGGGGGACAGGGAGACAATGAGCAGTTCTTC. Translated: CASSLRGGQGDNEQFF.

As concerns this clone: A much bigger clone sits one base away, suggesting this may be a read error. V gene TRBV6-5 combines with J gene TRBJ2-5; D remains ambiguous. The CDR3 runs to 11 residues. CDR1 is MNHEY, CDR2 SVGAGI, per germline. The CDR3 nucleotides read TGTGACAGCAGTGATCAAGAGGCCCAGTACTTC. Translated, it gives CDSSDQEAQYF.

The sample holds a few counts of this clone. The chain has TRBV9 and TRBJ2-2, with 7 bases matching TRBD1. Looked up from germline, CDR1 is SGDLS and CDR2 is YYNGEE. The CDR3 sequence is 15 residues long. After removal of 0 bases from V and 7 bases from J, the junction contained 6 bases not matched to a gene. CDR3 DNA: TGTGCCAGCAGCGTAGCCAGGGGGTCCATCGGGGAGCTGTTTTTT. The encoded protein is CASSVARGSIGELFF.

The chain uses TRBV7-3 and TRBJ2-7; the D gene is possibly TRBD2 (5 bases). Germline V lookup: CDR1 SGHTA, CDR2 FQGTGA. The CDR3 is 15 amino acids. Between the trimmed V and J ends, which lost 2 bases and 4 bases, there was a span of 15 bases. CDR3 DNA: TGTGCCAGCAGCTTAGTAGCGTCTACTCTTTACGAGCAGTACTTC. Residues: CASSLVASTLYEQYF.

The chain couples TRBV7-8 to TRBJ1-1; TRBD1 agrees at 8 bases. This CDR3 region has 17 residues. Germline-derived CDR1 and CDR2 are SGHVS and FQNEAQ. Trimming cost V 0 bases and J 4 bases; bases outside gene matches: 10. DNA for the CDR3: TGTGCCAGCAGCTTAGCGGGCAGGGGGCGGGGTGGCACTGAAGCTTTCTTT. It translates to CASSLAGRGRGGTEAFF.

The CDR3 DNA reads TGTGCCAGCAGCTTAGGACAGGAATATGGCTACACCTTC. Protein: CASSLGQEYGYTF. This chain uses TRBV5-6 with TRBJ1-2, with 7 nucleotides matching TRBD1. CDR1 and CDR2 (germline): SGHDT, YYEEEE. The CDR3 length is 13 residues. V was clipped by 2 bases and J by 5 bases; unmatched bases: 3.

The CDR3 DNA sequence: TGTGCCAGCGGGGGACAACGGGGCTATGGCTACACCTTC. This encodes CASGGQRGYGYTF. This chain joins TRBV18 and TRBJ1-2; the D gene is possibly TRBD1 (6 bases). The CDR3 has 13 amino acids. From germline, CDR1 is KGHSH and CDR2 LQKENI. V was pared by 8 bases and J by 4 bases, with 14 bases between.

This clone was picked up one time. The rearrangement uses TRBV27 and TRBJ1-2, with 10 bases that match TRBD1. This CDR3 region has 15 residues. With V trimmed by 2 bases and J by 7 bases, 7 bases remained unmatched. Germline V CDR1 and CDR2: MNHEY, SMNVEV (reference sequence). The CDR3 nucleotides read TGTGCCAGCAGTTTAGACAGGGGGCTTCGGGGTGGCTACACCTTC. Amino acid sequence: CASSLDRGLRGGYTF.

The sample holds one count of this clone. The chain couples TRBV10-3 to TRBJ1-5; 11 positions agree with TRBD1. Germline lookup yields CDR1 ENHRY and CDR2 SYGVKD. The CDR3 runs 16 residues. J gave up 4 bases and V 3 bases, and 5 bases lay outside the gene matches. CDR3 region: CAISERGQGGNQPQHF. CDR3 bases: TGTGCCATCAGTGAAAGGGGACAGGGGGGGAATCAGCCCCAGCATTTT.

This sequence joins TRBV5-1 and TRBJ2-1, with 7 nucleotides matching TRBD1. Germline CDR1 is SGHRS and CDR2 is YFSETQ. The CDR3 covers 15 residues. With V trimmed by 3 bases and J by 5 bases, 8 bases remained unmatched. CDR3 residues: CASSSEGARDNEQFF. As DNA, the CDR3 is TGCGCCAGCAGCTCTGAGGGGGCCCGTGACAATGAGCAGTTCTTC.

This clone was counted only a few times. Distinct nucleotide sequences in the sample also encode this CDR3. The CDR3 coding sequence is TGCAGTGCTAGAGACTCTTATGGCTACACCTTC. It translates to CSARDSYGYTF. The chain combines TRBV20-1 with TRBJ1-2; no clear D gene. Germline-derived CDR1 and CDR2 are DFQATT and SNEGSKA (reference sequence). The CDR3 has 11 residues. V lost 0 bases, J lost 5 bases, and 4 bases lay in between.

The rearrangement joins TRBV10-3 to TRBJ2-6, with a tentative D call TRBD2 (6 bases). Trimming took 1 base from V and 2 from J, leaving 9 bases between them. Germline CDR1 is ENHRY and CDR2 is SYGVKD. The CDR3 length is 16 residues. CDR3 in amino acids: CAISELGGAGANVLTF. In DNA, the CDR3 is TGTGCCATCAGTGAGTTGGGAGGAGCTGGGGCCAACGTCCTGACTTTC.

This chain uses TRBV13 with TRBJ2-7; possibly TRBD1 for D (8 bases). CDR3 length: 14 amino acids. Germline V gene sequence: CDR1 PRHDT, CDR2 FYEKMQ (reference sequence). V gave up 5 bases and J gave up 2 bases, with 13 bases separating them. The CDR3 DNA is TGTGCCAGCAGCCCAGCGGGACAGGCCTACGAGCAGTACTTC. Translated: CASSPAGQAYEQYF.

CDR3 bases: TGTGCCAGCAGCCAGGAGACAGGGAGCTCCTATAATTCACCCCTCCACTTT. This encodes CASSQETGSSYNSPLHF. V is TRBV4-2 and J is TRBJ1-6; 7 bases fit TRBD1. Germline values: CDR1 LGHNA, CDR2 YNFKEQ. With V trimmed by 3 bases and J by 0 bases, 5 bases remained unmatched. CDR3 size: 17 residues.

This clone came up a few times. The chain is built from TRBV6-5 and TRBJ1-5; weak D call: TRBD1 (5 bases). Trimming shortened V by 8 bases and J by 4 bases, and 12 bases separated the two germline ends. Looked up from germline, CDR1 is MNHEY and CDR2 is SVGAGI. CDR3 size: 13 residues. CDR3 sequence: CASGDSRNQPQHF. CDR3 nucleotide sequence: TGTGCCAGCGGAGACAGCCGAAATCAGCCCCAGCATTTT.

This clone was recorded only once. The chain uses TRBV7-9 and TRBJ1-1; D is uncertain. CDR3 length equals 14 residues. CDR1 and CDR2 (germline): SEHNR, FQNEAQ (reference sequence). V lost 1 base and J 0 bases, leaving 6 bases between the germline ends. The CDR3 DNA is TGTGCCAGCAGCTTAGGACACTTGAACACTGAAGCTTTCTTT. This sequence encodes CASSLGHLNTEAFF.

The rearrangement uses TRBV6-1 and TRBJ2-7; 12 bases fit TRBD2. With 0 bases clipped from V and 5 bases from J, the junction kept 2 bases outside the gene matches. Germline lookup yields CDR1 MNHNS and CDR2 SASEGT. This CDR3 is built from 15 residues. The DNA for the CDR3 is TGTGCCAGCAGTGAAGCACTAGCGGGAGGCCACGAGCAGTACTTC. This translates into CASSEALAGGHEQYF.